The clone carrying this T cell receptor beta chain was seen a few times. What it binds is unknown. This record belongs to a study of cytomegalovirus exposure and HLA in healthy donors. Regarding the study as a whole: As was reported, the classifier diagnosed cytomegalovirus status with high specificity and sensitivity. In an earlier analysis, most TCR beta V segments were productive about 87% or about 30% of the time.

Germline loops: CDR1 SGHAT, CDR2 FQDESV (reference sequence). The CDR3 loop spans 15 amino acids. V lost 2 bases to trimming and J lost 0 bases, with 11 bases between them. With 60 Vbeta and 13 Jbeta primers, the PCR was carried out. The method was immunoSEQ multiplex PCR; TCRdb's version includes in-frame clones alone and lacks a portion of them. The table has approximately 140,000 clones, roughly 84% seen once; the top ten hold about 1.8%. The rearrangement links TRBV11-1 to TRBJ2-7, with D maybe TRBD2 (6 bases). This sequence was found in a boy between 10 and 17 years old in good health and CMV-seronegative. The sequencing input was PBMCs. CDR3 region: CASSLRAGPSYEQYF. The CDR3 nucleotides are TGTGCCAGCAGCTTACGAGCGGGTCCCTCCTACGAGCAGTACTTC.